The 27 T cell receptor beta chains presented below share a single source sample, sequenced in a study of OX40 agonist ivuxolimab in advanced cancers. The table came from immunoSEQ multiplex PCR; TCRdb's copy has only in-frame clones and leaves some out. The table has about 69,000 clones, about 89% seen once; the top ten hold about 5.5%. Sample: CD4+ or CD8+ T cells sorted from blood, taken in a trial of the OX40 agonist ivuxolimab. Source of these receptors: an adult with an advanced solid tumor such as melanoma, head and neck, liver or kidney cancer.

The gene calls are TRBV19 and TRBJ1-1; tentatively, D is TRBD1 (5 bases). The germline V and J ends were trimmed by 1 base and 3 bases, with 18 bases remaining between them. The CDR3 is 17 residues long. CDR1 LNHDA and CDR2 SQIVND come from the germline V gene (reference sequence). This chain's CDR3 is CASSIGFGRGRDTEAFF. The CDR3 DNA sequence: TGTGCCAGTAGTATAGGGTTTGGTAGGGGCCGGGACACTGAAGCTTTCTTT.

The V and J genes are TRBV27 and TRBJ2-1; 11 bases fit TRBD2. Per the germline V gene, CDR1 is MNHEY and CDR2 is SMNVEV (reference sequence). The length of the CDR3 is 15 residues. J lost 7 bases, V lost 3 bases, and 5 bases had no gene match. The CDR3 here is CASSLGTSGGNEQFF. The DNA for the CDR3 is TGTGCCAGCAGTTTGGGGACTAGCGGAGGAAATGAGCAGTTCTTC.

In the case of this clone: Other DNA variants within this sample encode the same CDR3. DNA of the CDR3: TGTGCCAGCAGTCTCTTAGGGGACGAGCAGTACTTC. As protein: CASSLLGDEQYF. V and J are TRBV27 and TRBJ2-7; D is possibly TRBD1 (5 bases). CDR3 length equals 12 residues. The V end was cut by 5 bases, the J end by 5 bases, with 10 bases between. In germline, CDR1 is MNHEY, CDR2 SMNVEV (reference sequence).

The chain couples TRBV7-8 to TRBJ1-5; 7 bases map to TRBD1. Germline V gene sequence: CDR1 SGHVS, CDR2 FQNEAQ. The J segment lost 4 bases and the V segment lost 5 bases, leaving 8 bases of the junction unmatched. The CDR3 has 15 amino acids. Written as DNA, the CDR3 is TGTGCCAGCAGCCTGATACGACAGGGAAATCAGCCCCAGCATTTT. This gives the protein CASSLIRQGNQPQHF.

This chain connects TRBV27 to TRBJ2-3; D unresolved. The V gene's germline CDR1 is MNHEY and CDR2 SMNVEV (reference sequence). The CDR3 contains 14 residues. Trimming removed 2 bases from V and 1 base from J, with 7 bases in between. CDR3 sequence: CASSLIGGTDTQYF. The CDR3, as DNA: TGTGCCAGCAGTTTAATCGGTGGCACAGATACGCAGTATTTT.

The chain is built from TRBV5-6 and TRBJ2-1; the D gene is possibly TRBD2 (5 bases). Germline assignment: CDR1 SGHDT and CDR2 YYEEEE. V lost 0 bases and J lost 12, with 10 bases in between. The CDR3 spans 12 residues. The CDR3 sequence is CASSLDPEGQFF. CDR3 nucleotides: TGTGCCAGCAGCTTGGACCCCGAGGGGCAGTTCTTC.

V usage is TRBV19 and J usage is TRBJ1-5; D is unresolved. V lost 8 bases and J 0 bases, leaving 14 bases between the germline ends. The germline V gene has CDR1 LNHDA and CDR2 SQIVND (reference sequence). This CDR3 region has 15 residues. The CDR3 DNA follows: TGTGCCAGTGCCGCGGTGGGATATAGCAATCAGCCCCAGCATTTT. It yields the protein CASAAVGYSNQPQHF.

V usage is TRBV19 and J usage is TRBJ1-2, with TRBD1 matching over 10 bases. J lost 0 bases, V lost 0 bases, and 10 bases had no gene match. From germline, CDR1 is LNHDA and CDR2 SQIVND (reference sequence). The CDR3 spans 19 residues. CDR3 in amino acids: CASSIDLWTGGTANYGYTF. CDR3 nucleotides: TGTGCCAGTAGTATAGATCTTTGGACAGGGGGGACTGCTAACTATGGCTACACCTTC.

This sequence joins TRBV6-6 and TRBJ1-5; D might be TRBD1 (5 bases). The germline V and J ends were trimmed by 3 bases and 3 bases, with 12 bases remaining between them. CDR1 and CDR2 (germline): MNHNY, SVGAGI (reference sequence). CDR3 length: 15 amino acids. CDR3 loop: CASSYRQGVNQPQHF. In nucleotides, the CDR3 is TGTGCCAGCAGTTATCGGCAGGGCGTCAATCAGCCCCAGCATTTT.

The chain uses TRBV9 and TRBJ1-1; D is unclear. Per the germline V gene, CDR1 is SGDLS and CDR2 is YYNGEE. CDR3 size: 14 residues. V shed 0 bases and J shed 5 bases, with 11 bases lying between them. The CDR3 here is CASSVGALGTEAFF. CDR3 nucleotides: TGTGCCAGCAGCGTAGGGGCGCTCGGTACTGAAGCTTTCTTT.

This clone was observed a single time. The gene calls are TRBV28 and TRBJ1-4, with 9 nucleotides matching TRBD1. Germline assignment: CDR1 MDHEN and CDR2 SYDVKM. V lost 5 bases to trimming and J lost 5 bases; unmatched junction nucleotides: 12. The CDR3 runs 17 residues. The CDR3 nucleotides read TGTGCCAGCAGTCCGATAGGACAGGGGAAGACGAATGAAAAACTGTTTTTT. Protein: CASSPIGQGKTNEKLFF.

Here the CDR3 DNA reads TGTGCCAGCAGCTTAGCGGAACCGATCACAGATACGCAGTATTTT. It translates to CASSLAEPITDTQYF. The rearrangement joins TRBV7-8 to TRBJ2-3, with D hard to call. The CDR3 contains 15 residues. Trimming shortened V by 0 bases and J by 2 bases, and 9 bases separated the two germline ends. In germline, CDR1 is SGHVS, CDR2 FQNEAQ.

A few counts support this clone. The chain recombines TRBV6-5 with TRBJ1-2; no clear D. This CDR3 is 14 amino acids long. V was cut by 0 bases and J by 4 bases, with 9 bases left in between. The germline gives CDR1 MNHEY, CDR2 SVGAGI. The CDR3 is CASSYSNSGYGYTF. The CDR3 DNA is TGTGCCAGCAGTTACTCGAATTCGGGCTATGGCTACACCTTC.

This clone was observed at least ten times. One end of the junction is discordant with germline, which a read error may explain. This rearrangement joins TRBV6-1 to TRBJ2-2, with D unclear. The CDR3 consists of 15 residues. Germline-derived CDR1 and CDR2 are MNHNS and SASEGT. CDR3 in amino acids: CASSEEAGNTGELFF. Here the CDR3 DNA reads TGTGCCAGCAGCGAAGAGGCAGGGAACACCGGGGAGCTGTTTTTT.

The genes are TRBV11-3 and TRBJ1-1, with D possibly matching TRBD1 (6 bases). The CDR3 loop spans 13 amino acids. In germline, CDR1 is SGHNT, CDR2 YENEEA. The germline V and J ends were trimmed by 5 bases and 5 bases, with 12 bases remaining between them. This CDR3 is CASSTGTGTEAFF. The CDR3 DNA is TGTGCCAGCAGCACAGGGACCGGAACTGAAGCTTTCTTT.

The genes are TRBV6-6 and TRBJ1-5; no firm D call. Trimming cost V 0 bases and J 4 bases, with 7 bases left between them. Germline assignment: CDR1 MNHNY and CDR2 SVGAGI (reference sequence). The CDR3 loop spans 14 amino acids. Here the CDR3 DNA reads TGTGCCAGCAGTTACTCCGGACCAAATCAGCCCCAGCATTTT. Protein: CASSYSGPNQPQHF.

CDR3 bases: TGTGCCAGCAGCTCTATAAATCCCCCGCAGTTCTTC. Residues: CASSSINPPQFF. This rearrangement joins TRBV7-2 to TRBJ2-1; D unclear. The germline gives CDR1 SGHTA, CDR2 FQGNSA. V lost 4 bases to trimming and J lost 12 bases, with 13 bases between them. CDR3 size: 12 residues.

The chain employs TRBV6-5 and TRBJ2-1, with 8 bases fitting TRBD2. Losses at the gene ends were 6 bases for V and 8 bases for J; bases not matched to a gene: 9. Germline lookup yields CDR1 MNHEY and CDR2 SVGAGI. The CDR3 contains 14 residues. The CDR3 nucleotides read TGTGCCAGCAGCCTGACGGGAGGGATCCATGAGCAGTTCTTC. As protein: CASSLTGGIHEQFF.

A single count supports this clone. V gene TRBV9 combines with J gene TRBJ2-3; 12 bases align to TRBD2. The V gene's germline CDR1 is SGDLS and CDR2 YYNGEE. Losses at the gene ends were 0 bases for V and 6 bases for J; bases not matched to a gene: 5. The CDR3 is 16 residues long. CDR3 sequence reads: CASSVETSGRTDTQYF. CDR3 in DNA: TGTGCCAGCAGCGTAGAAACTAGCGGGAGGACTGATACGCAGTATTTT.

A single count supports this clone. In DNA, the CDR3 is TGTGCCAGTAGTATTACAGTAAACACTGAAGCTTTCTTT. This codes for CASSITVNTEAFF. The chain joins TRBV19 to TRBJ1-1; D unresolved. Germline V gives CDR1 LNHDA, CDR2 SQIVND (reference sequence). V lost 3 bases and J lost 2, with 7 bases in between. The CDR3 covers 13 residues.

In this sample, this clone turned up once. V is TRBV7-9 and J is TRBJ2-1; D unresolved. V dropped 1 base and J dropped 0 bases, with 7 bases sitting between them. Germline V gene data show CDR1 as SEHNR and CDR2 as FQNEAQ (reference sequence). The CDR3 loop spans 15 amino acids. The DNA of the CDR3 is TGTGCCAGCAGCTTAGTCCCAAGCTCCTACAATGAGCAGTTCTTC. Its translation: CASSLVPSSYNEQFF.

Written as DNA, the CDR3 is TGTGCCAGCAGCTCAGGGCTCTCTGGAAACACCATATATTTT. It yields the protein CASSSGLSGNTIYF. The V and J genes are TRBV27 and TRBJ1-3; maybe TRBD1 (5 bases). The CDR3 contains 14 residues. Trimming removed 6 bases at V and 0 bases at J, with 9 bases between. CDR1 and CDR2 from the germline V gene are MNHEY and SMNVEV (reference sequence).

V and J are TRBV6-6 and TRBJ2-3; perhaps TRBD2 as D (6 bases). Germline V gene sequence: CDR1 MNHNY, CDR2 SVGAGI (reference sequence). Trimming pared 6 bases from V and 1 base from J, leaving 14 bases between. The CDR3 has 15 amino acids. CDR3 sequence (DNA): TGTGCCAGCAGGGTAACGGGACTCCGCACAGATACGCAGTATTTT. Amino acid sequence: CASRVTGLRTDTQYF.

This clone turned up a few times. The gene calls are TRBV5-6 and TRBJ2-5; D is uncertain. In germline, CDR1 is SGHDT, CDR2 YYEEEE. V lost 0 bases, J lost 4 bases, and 13 bases lay in between. This CDR3 has 15 amino acids. In nucleotides, the CDR3 is TGTGCCAGCAGCTTGGACAGAACCTACCGAGAGACCCAGTACTTC. The encoded protein is CASSLDRTYRETQYF.

The chain couples TRBV30 to TRBJ2-7; D is possibly TRBD2 (6 bases). The CDR3 consists of 14 residues. Germline CDR1 is GTSNPN and CDR2 is SVGIG (reference sequence). V gave up 0 bases and J gave up 3 bases, with 12 bases separating them. Here the CDR3 reads CAWSVGLGGYEQYF. CDR3 sequence (DNA): TGTGCCTGGAGTGTAGGGCTCGGGGGCTACGAGCAGTACTTC.

This chain joins TRBV29-1 and TRBJ1-2, with D possibly being TRBD1 (5 bases). This CDR3 region has 14 residues. Per the germline V gene, CDR1 is SQVTM and CDR2 is ANQGSEA. With 0 bases removed from V and 8 bases from J, the gap between germline ends came to 16 bases. CDR3 sequence: CSVEDQQVLDGYTF. DNA of the CDR3: TGCAGCGTTGAAGATCAACAGGTACTGGACGGCTACACCTTC.

The chain links TRBV14 to TRBJ1-1; D unresolved. In germline, CDR1 is SGHDN, CDR2 FVKESK. V was pared by 3 bases and J by 4 bases, with 15 bases between. This CDR3 is built from 15 residues. CDR3 nucleotide sequence: TGTGCCAGCAGCCAGTCTCGGGGAGGTGGCACTGAAGCTTTCTTT. Translated, it gives CASSQSRGGGTEAFF. Supplemented by reference TRBV14 and TRBJ1-1, the full variable domain reads EAGVTQFPSHSVIEKGQTVTLRCDPISGHDNLYWYRRVMGKEIKFLLHFVKESKQDESGMPNNRFLAERTGGTYSTLKVQPAELEDSGVYFCASSQSRGGGTEAFFGQGTRLTVV.